The 25 T cell receptor beta chains presented below share a single source sample, sequenced in a study of T cell repertoires in cytomegalovirus infection. A single record per CDR3 protein comes from TCRdb applying MiXCR to the reads. The table has some 500,000 distinct CDR3 sequences, over 35% seen once. These TCRs are of unknown antigen specificity. Here the sequenced sample was cultured PBMCs, taken from culture after CMV antigen stimulation. Receptors were obtained from a human donor in good health (CMV status not recorded). Some clones in this sample may be carry-over from other donors' samples.

Remarks on this clonotype: At one end the junction does not follow the germline gene, possibly because of a read error. The J gene is TRBJ1-5, the V gene TRBV5-5; no reliable D call. Germline assignment: CDR1 SGHKS and CDR2 YYEKEE (reference sequence). This CDR3 contains 14 residues. The chain's CDR3 is CASSLWGSDQPQHF. In DNA, the CDR3 is TGTGCCAGCAGCTTGTGGGGTAGCGATCAGCCCCAGCATTTT.

This clonotype appeared once. As DNA, the CDR3 is TGTGCCAGCATCCTACAGGGGACTACCAACAATGAGCAGTTCTTC. Protein: CASILQGTTNNEQFF. This chain joins TRBV7-9 and TRBJ2-1, with D perhaps given as TRBD1 or TRBD2 (7 bases each). CDR1 SEHNR and CDR2 FQNEAQ come from the germline V gene (reference sequence). V gave up 7 bases and J gave up 5 bases, with 18 bases separating them. This CDR3 spans 15 amino acids.

In its sample, this clonotype was seen a few times. V is TRBV12-5 and J is TRBJ2-7, with 9 bases aligning to TRBD1. The CDR3 loop spans 16 amino acids. Germline CDR1 LGHNT, CDR2 FRNRAP. Trimming cost V 5 bases and J 4 bases; bases outside gene matches: 12. In nucleotides, the CDR3 is TGTGCTAGTGGTCGCCCGCCCGGACAGGGGTCTTACGAGCAGTACTTC. The encoded protein is CASGRPPGQGSYEQYF. The whole variable domain, remainder taken from reference TRBV12-5 and TRBJ2-7, is DARVTQTPRHKVTEMGQEVTMRCQPILGHNTVFWYRQTMMQGLELLAYFRNRAPLDDSGMPKDRFSAEMPDATLATLKIQPSEPRDSAVYFCASGRPPGQGSYEQYFGPGTRLTVT.

J is TRBJ2-3 and V is TRBV7-9; D might be TRBD1 or TRBD2, each matching 5 bases. V lost 6 bases and J lost 5, with 9 bases in between. In germline, CDR1 is SEHNR, CDR2 FQNEAQ (reference sequence). The CDR3 length is 12 residues. This chain's CDR3 is CASSFGGDTQYF. CDR3 sequence (DNA): TGTGCCAGCAGTTTTGGGGGAGATACGCAGTATTTT.

The chain carries TRBV28 and TRBJ2-7; possible D gene TRBD2, 5 bases. CDR1 is MDHEN, CDR2 SYDVKM, per germline. CDR3 size: 15 residues. Between the trimmed V and J ends, which lost 8 bases and 0 bases, there was a span of 17 bases. The CDR3 sequence: CASGRRGLFSYEQYF. The CDR3 DNA is TGTGCCAGCGGGAGAAGAGGGCTATTCTCCTACGAGCAGTACTTC. The entire variable domain, with the rest obtained from reference TRBV28 and TRBJ2-7, is as follows: DVKVTQSSRYLVKRTGEKVFLECVQDMDHENMFWYRQDPGLGLRLIYFSYDVKMKEKGDIPEGYSVSREKKERFSLILESASTNQTSMYLCASGRRGLFSYEQYFGPGTRLTVT.

The chain is built from TRBV6-2 or TRBV6-3 and TRBJ2-5, with 8 bases matching TRBD2. Germline V gives CDR1 MNHEY, CDR2 SVGEGT. The CDR3 spans 16 residues. V shed 5 bases, J shed 4 bases, and the junction held 12 bases outside the gene matches. Written as DNA, the CDR3 is TGTGCCAGCAGTGGGAGGAGCGGGAGTGGGGTAGAGACCCAGTACTTC. It specifies CASSGRSGSGVETQYF.

This clonotype was found a few times. The rearrangement links TRBV7-2 to TRBJ2-5; D remains ambiguous. The CDR3 length is 14 residues. CDR1 is SGHTA, CDR2 FQGNSA, per germline. Trimming removed 6 bases from V and 0 bases from J, with 11 bases in between. The CDR3 nucleotides read TGTGCCAGCAGTTATGGGATTCACCAAGAGACCCAGTACTTC. Its translation: CASSYGIHQETQYF. Full variable domain (missing parts from reference TRBV7-2 and TRBJ2-5): GAGVSQSPSNKVTEKGKDVELRCDPISGHTALYWYRQSLGQGLEFLIYFQGNSAPDKSGLPSDRFSAERTGGSVSTLTIQRTQQEDSAVYLCASSYGIHQETQYFGPGTRLLVL.

The gene calls are TRBV20-1 and TRBJ1-2, with a tentative D call TRBD1 (6 bases). Trimming left V 2 bases short and J 2 bases short, with 18 bases between. The CDR3 contains 16 residues. Germline CDR1 and CDR2: DFQATT and SNEGSKA (reference sequence). CDR3 DNA: TGCAGTGCTAGATCTGAACCCCGGGACACCAACTATGGCTACACCTTC. Protein: CSARSEPRDTNYGYTF.

The rearrangement uses TRBV12-3 or TRBV12-4 and TRBJ1-5; D call uncertain. The CDR3 contains 13 residues. Trimming shortened V by 10 bases and J by 3 bases, and 13 bases separated the two germline ends. In DNA, the CDR3 is TGTGCCACCTCCGAACTGGTCAATCAGCCCCAGCATTTT. Its protein is CATSELVNQPQHF.

The chain carries TRBV7-8 and TRBJ2-7; unclear D gene. The V gene's germline CDR1 is SGHVS and CDR2 FQNEAQ. The CDR3 extends over 13 amino acids. V lost 4 bases and J lost 4, with 11 bases in between. CDR3 sequence: CASSSVPPYEQYF. The DNA of the CDR3 is TGTGCCAGCAGCTCAGTCCCTCCGTACGAGCAGTACTTC.

This clonotype was seen only a few times. This rearrangement joins TRBV4-1 to TRBJ2-7; TRBD2 matches at 9 bases. The trim removed 1 base at V and 5 bases at J, leaving 18 bases unmatched. Germline loops: CDR1 MGHRA, CDR2 YSYEKL. The CDR3 runs 19 residues. The CDR3 DNA reads as TGCGCCAGCAGCCAAGTAGCAGCCCACCCGGGACTAGCAATCCACGAGCAGTACTTC. As protein: CASSQVAAHPGLAIHEQYF.

This clonotype has only a few counts. The CDR3 here is CASRITGVGDYGYTF. The CDR3 DNA reads TGTGCCAGCAGGATAACAGGGGTTGGAGACTATGGCTACACCTTC. The chain recombines TRBV7-2 with TRBJ1-2; 7 bases agree with TRBD1. The CDR3 contains 15 residues. Germline values: CDR1 SGHTA, CDR2 FQGNSA. V lost 6 bases to trimming and J lost 3 bases; unmatched junction nucleotides: 10.

This clonotype was recorded at least ten times. The chain is built from TRBV7-2 and TRBJ2-3; D is unresolved. V gave up 5 bases and J gave up 1 base, with 10 bases separating them. CDR1 is SGHTA, CDR2 FQGNSA, per germline. The CDR3 runs to 14 residues. CDR3 protein: CASSLQTGTDTQYF. CDR3 nucleotide sequence: TGTGCCAGCAGCCTACAGACTGGCACAGATACGCAGTATTTT.

The gene calls are TRBV7-6 and TRBJ1-1; a possible D gene is TRBD1 (5 bases). V lost 5 bases and J lost 2, with 15 bases in between. CDR3 length equals 15 residues. Germline V gene lookup returns CDR1 SGHVS and CDR2 FNYEAQ. The CDR3 sequence: CASSPGGHRNTEAFF. DNA for the CDR3: TGTGCCAGCAGCCCCGGGGGTCACAGAAACACTGAAGCTTTCTTT.

This clonotype has more than one count but fewer than ten. This chain connects TRBV2 to TRBJ1-1, with D possibly TRBD1 on 5 matching bases. Per germline, CDR1 SNHLY and CDR2 FYNNEI. This CDR3 has 17 amino acids. V dropped 8 bases and J dropped 0 bases, with 22 bases sitting between them. Written as DNA, the CDR3 is TGTGCCAGCCCCAGGTGGGGACCGTCCCTCATGAACACTGAAGCTTTCTTT. It is translated as CASPRWGPSLMNTEAFF.

The rearrangement joins TRBV11-3 to TRBJ2-3; unclear D gene. CDR1 and CDR2 from the germline V gene are SGHNT and YENEEA. Trimming pared 5 bases from V and 0 bases from J, leaving 6 bases between. This CDR3 spans 13 amino acids. For the CDR3, the DNA is TGTGCCAGCAGCACCTACAGCACAGATACGCAGTATTTT. This translates into CASSTYSTDTQYF.

The CDR3 region is CASSTKGPFYNEQFF. The CDR3, as DNA: TGTGCCAGCAGCACCAAGGGTCCGTTCTACAATGAGCAGTTCTTC. The V call is TRBV11-2, the J call TRBJ2-1; D unresolved. V was pared by 5 bases and J by 3 bases, with 14 bases between. Germline-derived CDR1 and CDR2 are SGHAT and FQNNGV. The CDR3 has 15 amino acids.

The V call is TRBV12-5, the J call TRBJ1-5; D unresolved. V was pared by 5 bases and J by 10 bases, with 12 bases between. CDR3 length equals 12 residues. CDR1 is LGHNT, CDR2 FRNRAP, per germline. This CDR3 reads CASGLSQSPQHF. The CDR3 DNA sequence: TGTGCTAGTGGTCTCTCACAGTCTCCCCAGCATTTT.

The rearrangement joins TRBV7-2 to TRBJ2-7; 8 nucleotides line up with TRBD1. Germline lookup yields CDR1 SGHTA and CDR2 FQGNSA. V lost 0 bases, J lost 0 bases, and 7 bases stayed unmatched. The CDR3 runs 17 residues. Here the CDR3 reads CASSLASTGQVSYEQYF. The CDR3 region has the DNA TGTGCCAGCAGCTTAGCTTCGACGGGACAGGTCTCCTACGAGCAGTACTTC.

V gene TRBV6-2 or TRBV6-3 combines with J gene TRBJ2-1; 7 bases are shared with TRBD1. The CDR3 is made up of 16 amino acids. V was pared by 4 bases and J by 7 bases, with 13 bases of the junction left unmatched. The germline V gene has CDR1 MNHEY and CDR2 SVGEGT. DNA of the CDR3: TGTGCCAGCAGTTTCAACTTTTACAGGGGAAGGAATGAGCAGTTCTTC. This codes for CASSFNFYRGRNEQFF.

The V call is TRBV7-9, the J call TRBJ2-7, with D uncertain. The germline V and J ends were trimmed by 1 base and 5 bases, with 9 bases remaining between them. The CDR3 length is 13 residues. Germline V CDR1 and CDR2: SEHNR, FQNEAQ (reference sequence). The CDR3 sequence: CASSLESFNEQYF. As DNA, the CDR3 is TGTGCCAGCAGCTTAGAGAGCTTCAACGAGCAGTACTTC.

This sequence joins TRBV7-6 and TRBJ2-6; D possibly corresponds to TRBD2 (5 bases). CDR3 length: 16 amino acids. V lost 5 bases and J lost 1, with 12 bases in between. Germline V gene lookup returns CDR1 SGHVS and CDR2 FNYEAQ. CDR3 nucleotides: TGTGCCAGCAGCCCCCCGAGGGTGTCTGGGGCCAACGTCCTGACTTTC. Translation gives CASSPPRVSGANVLTF.

The chain combines TRBV29-1 with TRBJ1-2; D remains unclear. Germline assignment: CDR1 SQVTM and CDR2 ANQGSEA. V lost 3 bases, J lost 4 bases, and 9 bases lay in between. The CDR3 has 12 residues. The CDR3: CSVEADLYGYTF. CDR3 nucleotide sequence: TGCAGCGTTGAGGCAGACCTCTATGGCTACACCTTC.

The chain joins TRBV11-2 to TRBJ1-1; a possible D gene is TRBD1 (6 bases). The ends were cut back, 5 bases at V and 5 bases at J, with 12 bases in the middle. This CDR3 is 13 amino acids long. Germline V gives CDR1 SGHAT, CDR2 FQNNGV. The CDR3 sequence: CASSGQQGTEAFF. In DNA form, the CDR3 reads TGTGCCAGCAGCGGACAACAGGGAACTGAAGCTTTCTTT.

The chain's CDR3 is CASSRQLLSSYEQYF. CDR3 DNA: TGTGCCAGCAGCCGTCAGCTGTTAAGCTCCTACGAGCAGTACTTC. The chain employs TRBV7-2 and TRBJ2-7, with unresolved D. The CDR3 has 15 amino acids. Germline CDR1 SGHTA, CDR2 FQGNSA. The ends were cut back, 5 bases at V and 0 bases at J, with 14 bases in the middle.